These 31 T cell receptor beta chains were all obtained from the same sample, sequenced in a study of CD8 T cells in Susac syndrome. The authors reverse transcribed roughly 0.5 to 1 ug RNA with random hexamers. MiXCR was run by TCRdb on the immunoSEQ multiplex PCR reads, yielding one entry per CDR3 protein. The sample yields about 200,000 distinct CDR3 sequences, roughly 90% seen once. Sequencing was done on a sample of CD8+ T cells from PBMCs. The receptors were sampled from a human donor with multiple sclerosis.

The count of this clonotype is one. V gene TRBV7-9 combines with J gene TRBJ2-7; D is unresolved. The germline V and J ends were trimmed by 4 bases and 2 bases, with 9 bases remaining between them. Germline V gene lookup returns CDR1 SEHNR and CDR2 FQNEAQ (reference sequence). The CDR3 is made up of 13 amino acids. Here the CDR3 reads CASSSSRAYEQYF. DNA for the CDR3: TGTGCCAGCAGCTCTTCACGGGCCTACGAGCAGTACTTC.

The J gene is TRBJ2-5, the V gene TRBV4-3; no clear D. This CDR3 spans 15 amino acids. CDR1 is LGHNA and CDR2 is YSLEER in the germline V gene. The V end lost 1 base, the J end lost 5 bases, and 14 bases lay between the germline ends. The CDR3 sequence is CASSQALVTLETQYF. CDR3 coding DNA: TGCGCCAGCAGCCAAGCTTTGGTGACTTTGGAGACCCAGTACTTC.

This chain joins TRBV7-9 and TRBJ1-1; unclear D gene. The ends were cut back, 2 bases at V and 6 bases at J, with 16 bases in the middle. This CDR3 has 15 residues. Germline assignment: CDR1 SEHNR and CDR2 FQNEAQ (reference sequence). The CDR3 sequence: CASSLSGLLRAEAFF. In DNA form, the CDR3 reads TGTGCCAGCAGCTTAAGTGGACTTCTGAGAGCTGAAGCTTTCTTT. Supplemented by reference TRBV7-9 and TRBJ1-1, the full variable domain reads DTGVSQNPRHKITKRGQNVTFRCDPISEHNRLYWYRQTLGQGPEFLTYFQNEAQLEKSRLLSDRFSAERPKGSFSTLEIQRTEQGDSAMYLCASSLSGLLRAEAFFGQGTRLTVV.

J is TRBJ1-1 and V is TRBV23-1; D is undetermined. TRBV23-1 qualifies as an ORF whose function is uncertain. Trimming removed 2 bases at V and 0 bases at J, with 7 bases between. This CDR3 is built from 14 residues. CDR3 sequence reads: CASSQTLMNTEAFF. The CDR3 DNA is TGCGCCAGCAGTCAAACTCTTATGAACACTGAAGCTTTCTTT.

This chain joins TRBV30 and TRBJ2-3; no clear D gene. Germline V lookup: CDR1 GTSNPN, CDR2 SVGIG (reference sequence). Trimming stripped 4 bases from V and 4 bases from J, with 9 bases between. The CDR3 consists of 12 residues. CDR3 sequence: CAWNELADTQYF. CDR3 DNA sequence: TGTGCCTGGAATGAGCTCGCAGATACGCAGTATTTT.

The J gene is TRBJ2-1, the V gene TRBV27; TRBD1 matches at 8 bases. V dropped 5 bases and J dropped 7; count of bases not matched to a gene: 4. This CDR3 contains 13 residues. CDR1 MNHEY and CDR2 SMNVEV come from the germline V gene (reference sequence). DNA of the CDR3: TGTGCCAGCAGTCTCGACAGGGGTAATGAGCAGTTCTTC. Translated, it gives CASSLDRGNEQFF.

The CDR3 DNA follows: TGCGCCAGCAGCCAAGAACAGGGGGGGGCTAATGAAAAACTGTTTTTT. Translating it yields CASSQEQGGANEKLFF. This chain connects TRBV4-3 to TRBJ1-4; 8 nucleotides line up with TRBD1. V lost 0 bases, J lost 3 bases, and 3 bases stayed unmatched. The CDR3 is made up of 16 amino acids. Germline CDR1 is LGHNA and CDR2 is YSLEER.

The rearrangement joins TRBV7-9 to TRBJ1-2; 10 nucleotides match TRBD1. The germline V gene has CDR1 SEHNR and CDR2 FQNEAQ (reference sequence). The CDR3 contains 15 residues. Germline trimming cut 5 bases from V and 8 bases from J; bases unmatched to any gene: 11. The CDR3: CASSPLGDRGWGYTF. The CDR3 DNA reads as TGTGCCAGCAGCCCCCTCGGGGACAGGGGATGGGGCTACACCTTC.

In this sample, this clonotype turned up once. V usage is TRBV5-1 and J usage is TRBJ2-3, with 7 nucleotides matching TRBD2. The junction had 9 bases not matched to a gene; V was cut back by 1 base and J by 4 bases. The CDR3 length is 16 residues. Germline CDR1 reads SGHRS; CDR2 reads YFSETQ. As DNA, the CDR3 is TGCGCCAGCAGCTTGAGGGGCGGGAGCGTGCCAGATACGCAGTATTTT. Translating it yields CASSLRGGSVPDTQYF.

V is TRBV7-9 and J is TRBJ2-5; D call uncertain. Germline V gene lookup returns CDR1 SEHNR and CDR2 FQNEAQ (reference sequence). V lost 5 bases, J lost 0 bases, and 10 bases lay in between. The CDR3 contains 14 residues. The CDR3 DNA sequence: TGTGCCAGCAGCAACCAGGAATACCAAGAGACCCAGTACTTC. It specifies CASSNQEYQETQYF.

This clonotype was observed once. V and J are TRBV12-5 and TRBJ1-5; D unresolved. The CDR3 totals 11 residues. The V and J ends lost 3 bases and 9 bases respectively, with 6 bases between them. Looked up from germline, CDR1 is LGHNT and CDR2 is FRNRAP. CDR3 in DNA: TGTGCTAGTGGTTTATATTGGCCCCAGCATTTT. The encoded protein is CASGLYWPQHF.

The CDR3 spells CASSSGTSAQPEQFF. The CDR3 DNA is TGTGCCAGCAGTTCTGGGACTAGCGCACAGCCAGAGCAGTTCTTC. The chain recombines TRBV6-5 with TRBJ2-1; 10 bases map to TRBD2. V lost 4 bases and J lost 10; bases outside the gene matches: 10. CDR1 and CDR2 (germline): MNHEY, SVGAGI. This CDR3 has 15 amino acids.

This CDR3 is CASSPGLAGGPRSYNEQFF. CDR3 coding DNA: TGTGCCAGCAGCCCGGGACTAGCGGGGGGGCCGCGCTCCTACAATGAGCAGTTCTTC. J is TRBJ2-1 and V is TRBV3-1; 16 bases are shared with TRBD2. Unmatched junction bases numbered 6, after V lost 4 bases and J lost 0 bases. Germline V lookup: CDR1 LGHDT, CDR2 YNNKEL (reference sequence). The CDR3 length is 19 residues.

The chain links TRBV6-1 to TRBJ2-1, with D possibly matching TRBD2 (5 bases). The CDR3 has 13 residues. V was pared by 7 bases and J by 9 bases, with 16 bases between. Germline V gives CDR1 MNHNS, CDR2 SASEGT. The CDR3 spells CASTGFPDIEQFF. The CDR3 DNA reads TGTGCCAGCACGGGATTTCCGGATATTGAGCAGTTCTTC.

This clonotype was observed a handful of times. The rearrangement uses TRBV4-3 and TRBJ2-5; D unresolved. The germline V and J ends were trimmed by 1 base and 7 bases, with 10 bases remaining between them. Germline-derived CDR1 and CDR2 are LGHNA and YSLEER. The CDR3 length is 13 residues. CDR3 nucleotide sequence: TGCGCCAGCAGCCAAGGGACGGGCGGGACCCAGTACTTC. Translation: CASSQGTGGTQYF.

The V and J genes are TRBV3-1 and TRBJ2-5; 13 bases are shared with TRBD2. This CDR3 has 17 amino acids. Trimming cost V 0 bases and J 4 bases; bases outside gene matches: 5. The germline CDR1 and CDR2 sequences are LGHDT and YNNKEL (reference sequence). CDR3 residues: CASSQDSLAGGLETQYF. DNA of the CDR3: TGTGCCAGCAGCCAAGATTCACTAGCGGGAGGGTTAGAGACCCAGTACTTC.

The V gene is TRBV12-5, the J gene TRBJ2-1; tentatively, D is TRBD2 (5 bases). V lost 1 base to trimming and J lost 7 bases, with 5 bases between them. Germline CDR1 and CDR2: LGHNT and FRNRAP. The CDR3 is 12 residues long. The CDR3 DNA sequence: TGTGCTAGTGGTTTGGCGGGAAATGAGCAGTTCTTC. Protein product: CASGLAGNEQFF.

V usage is TRBV12-3 or TRBV12-4 and J usage is TRBJ2-7; 8 positions match TRBD1. The CDR3 covers 11 residues. V shed 6 bases, J shed 7 bases, and the junction held 2 bases outside the gene matches. CDR3 residues: CASSGQGEQYF. In DNA form, the CDR3 reads TGTGCCAGCAGCGGACAGGGAGAGCAGTACTTC.

The chain is built from TRBV6-5 and TRBJ2-5, with TRBD2 identical over 7 bases. Germline V gene data show CDR1 as MNHEY and CDR2 as SVGAGI. The V and J ends lost 4 bases and 5 bases, in that order; junction bases with no gene match: 10. The CDR3 has 15 amino acids. CDR3 coding DNA: TGTGCCAGCAGTTTGGCCCCCCCGGGAGGCGAGACCCAGTACTTC. Translation gives CASSLAPPGGETQYF.

This clonotype showed up just once. This chain connects TRBV20-1 to TRBJ2-3, with D uncertain. The CDR3 runs to 11 residues. Trimming took off 1 base at V and 5 bases at J, with 4 bases between the two ends. Germline-derived CDR1 and CDR2 are DFQATT and SNEGSKA (reference sequence). The CDR3 nucleotides read TGCAGTGCTAGAGCCTTAGATACGCAGTATTTT. Its translation is CSARALDTQYF.

The CDR3 spells CASSATGGGELFF. The CDR3 nucleotides read TGTGCCAGCAGCGCGACGGGAGGCGGGGAGCTGTTTTTT. This chain connects TRBV7-2 to TRBJ2-2, with 7 nucleotides matching TRBD2. J was trimmed by 7 bases and V by 5 bases; bases with no gene match: 4. The CDR3 is 13 residues long. Germline CDR1 and CDR2: SGHTA and FQGNSA. The full variable domain, rest sourced from reference TRBV7-2 and TRBJ2-2, is GAGVSQSPSNKVTEKGKDVELRCDPISGHTALYWYRQSLGQGLEFLIYFQGNSAPDKSGLPSDRFSAERTGGSVSTLTIQRTQQEDSAVYLCASSATGGGELFFGEGSRLTVL.

J is TRBJ2-3 and V is TRBV19, with D tentatively TRBD2 (6 bases). Trimming took off 3 bases at V and 8 bases at J, with 15 bases between the two ends. CDR3 size: 14 residues. The germline V gene has CDR1 LNHDA and CDR2 SQIVND (reference sequence). The CDR3: CASSMGTDLGTQYF. The CDR3 coding sequence is TGTGCCAGTAGTATGGGGACTGACCTAGGTACGCAGTATTTT.

The chain employs TRBV20-1 and TRBJ1-4, with 7 bases lining up with TRBD1. Per the germline V gene, CDR1 is DFQATT and CDR2 is SNEGSKA (reference sequence). The CDR3 runs 11 residues. Trimming removed 6 bases from V and 14 bases from J; junction bases left unmatched: 9. The CDR3 protein is CSAGQGGQLFF. DNA for the CDR3: TGCAGTGCGGGGCAGGGGGGACAGCTGTTTTTT.

The genes are TRBV15 and TRBJ1-6; D is uncertain. V was pared by 0 bases and J by 7 bases, with 7 bases between. Germline values: CDR1 LNHNV, CDR2 YYDKDF (reference sequence). The length of the CDR3 is 14 residues. CDR3 sequence (DNA): TGTGCCACCAGCAGAGAACGGTTGAATTCACCCCTCCACTTT. This codes for CATSRERLNSPLHF. The whole variable domain, filled in from reference TRBV15 and TRBJ1-6, reads DAMVIQNPRYQVTQFGKPVTLSCSQTLNHNVMYWYQQKSSQAPKLLFHYYDKDFNNEADTPDNFQSRRPNTSFCFLDIRSPGLGDTAMYLCATSRERLNSPLHFGNGTRLTVT.

As regards this clonotype: The junction shows a germline mismatch at one end, possibly a read error. The V gene is TRBV10-3, the J gene TRBJ1-1; no firm D call. The CDR3 is made up of 14 amino acids. CDR1 and CDR2 from the germline V gene are ENHRY and SYGVKD. CDR3 loop: CAISDAGAITEVFF. In DNA, the CDR3 is TGTGCCATCAGTGACGCGGGCGCGATCACTGAAGTTTTCTTT.

V and J are TRBV13 and TRBJ1-1; D is unclear. This CDR3 is 14 amino acids long. Germline lookup yields CDR1 PRHDT and CDR2 FYEKMQ (reference sequence). Between the trimmed V and J ends, which lost 3 bases and 5 bases, there was a span of 13 bases. CDR3 loop: CASSLEPARTEAFF. As DNA, the CDR3 is TGTGCCAGCAGCTTGGAGCCTGCTAGGACTGAAGCTTTCTTT.

The V and J genes are TRBV12-3 or TRBV12-4 and TRBJ2-1; 10 positions agree with TRBD2. The CDR3 contains 19 residues. Trimming cost V 3 bases and J 5 bases; bases outside gene matches: 16. CDR3 DNA: TGTGCCAGCAGTTTTCGGCTAGCGGGAGATGCCCCGACGAACAATGAGCAGTTCTTC. Residues: CASSFRLAGDAPTNNEQFF.

The V gene is TRBV4-3, the J gene TRBJ2-1, with TRBD2 matching over 10 bases. The CDR3 spans 16 residues. V gave up 0 bases and J gave up 10 bases; unmatched junction bases: 9. In germline, CDR1 is LGHNA, CDR2 YSLEER. The CDR3 region has the DNA TGCGCCAGCAGCCAAGATCGCGGCGTGGGACTAGCGGAGCAGTTCTTC. It yields the protein CASSQDRGVGLAEQFF.

The chain joins TRBV4-2 to TRBJ2-2; D uncertain. V was cut by 4 bases and J by 10 bases, with 13 bases left in between. Germline V CDR1 and CDR2: LGHNA, YNFKEQ. The CDR3 runs to 13 residues. For the CDR3, the DNA is TGTGCCAGCAGCCCACCGGGTCTTACGGAGCTGTTTTTT. This encodes CASSPPGLTELFF.

CDR3 in DNA: TGTGCCAGCAGCCGTACCGGGACATGGGATGAAGCTTTCTTT. Its protein is CASSRTGTWDEAFF. The chain carries TRBV6-5 and TRBJ1-1; perhaps TRBD1 as D (6 bases). V lost 6 bases and J 7 bases, leaving 18 bases between the germline ends. The CDR3 extends over 14 amino acids. Germline CDR1 reads MNHEY; CDR2 reads SVGAGI.

The chain recombines TRBV30 with TRBJ2-2; D uncertain. Germline-derived CDR1 and CDR2 are GTSNPN and SVGIG (reference sequence). The germline V and J ends were trimmed by 5 bases and 2 bases, with 3 bases remaining between them. The CDR3 has 11 residues. CDR3 bases: TGTGCCTGGGGAAACACCGGGGAGCTGTTTTTT. This translates into CAWGNTGELFF.